These 23 T cell receptor beta chains were all obtained from the same sample, sequenced in a study of blood T cell repertoires in COVID-19. This table comes from immunoSEQ multiplex PCR, and its TCRdb copy is limited to in-frame clones, with some not included. Of 60,000 or so clones listed, under 95% are singletons. The sample was peripheral blood. The origin of the receptors is a human donor in a cohort sampled during active COVID-19.

This clone was detected only once. This chain uses TRBV11-2 with TRBJ2-1; 10 bases line up with TRBD2. The ends lost 5 bases at V and 9 bases at J; junction bases unmatched: 10. The CDR3 loop spans 15 amino acids. Germline assignment: CDR1 SGHAT and CDR2 FQNNGV. This CDR3 reads CASSPLAGEVGEQFF. In DNA form, the CDR3 reads TGTGCCAGCAGCCCGCTAGCGGGAGAGGTGGGTGAGCAGTTCTTC.

This chain joins TRBV5-1 and TRBJ2-3; 8 nucleotides line up with TRBD2. This CDR3 is 15 amino acids long. Looked up from germline, CDR1 is SGHRS and CDR2 is YFSETQ. V lost 4 bases to trimming and J lost 2 bases; unmatched junction nucleotides: 6. This CDR3 is CASSGTSGNTDTQYF. The CDR3 DNA is TGCGCCAGCAGCGGCACTAGCGGCAACACAGATACGCAGTATTTT. Complete variable domain (other parts from reference TRBV5-1 and TRBJ2-3): KAGVTQTPRYLIKTRGQQVTLSCSPISGHRSVSWYQQTPGQGLQFLFEYFSETQRNKGNFPGRFSGRQFSNSRSEMNVSTLELGDSALYLCASSGTSGNTDTQYFGPGTRLTVL.

J is TRBJ2-5 and V is TRBV4-1, with D possibly TRBD1 on 5 matching bases. The CDR3 consists of 13 residues. From germline, CDR1 is MGHRA and CDR2 YSYEKL. Deletions cut 0 bases from V and 13 bases from J, with 15 bases between. The CDR3 here is CASSQDRGGRGYF. The DNA for the CDR3 is TGCGCCAGCAGCCAAGATCGAGGCGGAAGGGGGTACTTC.

The chain couples TRBV7-8 to TRBJ2-3; 8 nucleotides line up with TRBD2. Trimming cost V 1 base and J 3 bases; bases outside gene matches: 3. The V gene's germline CDR1 is SGHVS and CDR2 FQNEAQ. CDR3 length equals 15 residues. This chain's CDR3 is CASSLDGRGTDTQYF. As DNA, the CDR3 is TGTGCCAGCAGCTTAGACGGGAGGGGGACAGATACGCAGTATTTT.

This rearrangement joins TRBV29-1 to TRBJ2-5, with D maybe TRBD1 (6 bases). The end of the DNA is better explained by TRBJ2-7, so the J call may be wrong. The CDR3 covers 16 residues. Germline CDR1 SQVTM, CDR2 ANQGSEA. The CDR3 DNA sequence: TGCAGCGTTGAAGATTCTTGGTCAGGGGCGACCTACGAGCAGTACTTC. Encoded protein: CSVEDSWSGATYEQYF.

CDR3 in DNA: TGTGCCACCAGCAGAGTGAGACAGCCATCCTACGAGCAGTACTTC. It yields the protein CATSRVRQPSYEQYF. V gene TRBV15 combines with J gene TRBJ2-7, with D possibly being TRBD1 (5 bases). Germline assignment: CDR1 LNHNV and CDR2 YYDKDF (reference sequence). This CDR3 contains 15 residues. V was pared by 1 base and J by 1 base, with 11 bases between. Full variable domain (remainder filled in from reference TRBV15 and TRBJ2-7): DAMVIQNPRYQVTQFGKPVTLSCSQTLNHNVMYWYQQKSSQAPKLLFHYYDKDFNNEADTPDNFQSRRPNTSFCFLDIRSPGLGDTAMYLCATSRVRQPSYEQYFGPGTRLTVT.

This chain uses TRBV20-1 with TRBJ2-3; perhaps TRBD1 as D (6 bases). Looked up from germline, CDR1 is DFQATT and CDR2 is SNEGSKA (reference sequence). The CDR3 loop spans 10 amino acids. V was clipped by 3 bases and J by 8 bases, with 6 bases between them. This CDR3 is CSARGATQYF. In DNA, the CDR3 is TGCAGTGCTAGGGGGGCTACGCAGTATTTT.

The rearrangement links TRBV7-2 to TRBJ2-2, with D maybe TRBD2 (5 bases). This CDR3 region has 15 residues. Trimming pared 1 base from V and 5 bases from J, leaving 11 bases between. Germline CDR1 SGHTA, CDR2 FQGNSA. The CDR3 nucleotides are TGTGCCAGCAGCTTAGAATTAGTAGCGACCGGGGAGCTGTTTTTT. Translating gives CASSLELVATGELFF.

This clone was counted a few times. V gene TRBV7-9 combines with J gene TRBJ1-5, with 9 positions matching TRBD1. Germline V gene data show CDR1 as SEHNR and CDR2 as FQNEAQ (reference sequence). The CDR3 consists of 14 residues. The J segment lost 5 bases and the V segment lost 5 bases, leaving 4 bases of the junction unmatched. The CDR3 bases are TGTGCCAGCAGCGTGGACAGGGGCGATCAGCCCCAGCATTTT. Protein: CASSVDRGDQPQHF.

The V gene is TRBV20-1, the J gene TRBJ1-5; 10 positions agree with TRBD1. Germline V gene sequence: CDR1 DFQATT, CDR2 SNEGSKA (reference sequence). V was pared by 3 bases and J by 2 bases, with 10 bases of the junction left unmatched. This CDR3 is built from 17 residues. CDR3 nucleotides: TGCAGTGCTAGTGCGGGACAGGGGTCGTTTGGCAATCAGCCCCAGCATTTT. It specifies CSASAGQGSFGNQPQHF.

The chain combines TRBV27 with TRBJ2-7; a weak D match, TRBD2 (5 bases). V was pared by 4 bases and J by 4 bases, with 14 bases between. The CDR3 sequence is 14 residues long. The germline V gene encodes CDR1 MNHEY and CDR2 SMNVEV (reference sequence). The CDR3 DNA is TGTGCCAGCAGTTCAGGAGAAGAGCGGTACGAGCAGTACTTC. Translated, it gives CASSSGEERYEQYF.

The sample holds one count of this clone. The V call is TRBV5-1, the J call TRBJ2-1; 12 nucleotides align to TRBD2. Unmatched junction bases numbered 5, after V lost 5 bases and J lost 5 bases. The CDR3 covers 15 residues. Germline V lookup: CDR1 SGHRS, CDR2 YFSETQ. The CDR3: CASSPTSGRDNEQFF. For the CDR3, the DNA is TGCGCCAGCAGTCCGACTAGCGGGAGAGACAATGAGCAGTTCTTC.

This chain links TRBV19 with TRBJ2-1, with 9 bases matching TRBD2. Germline trimming cut 6 bases from V and 0 bases from J; bases unmatched to any gene: 9. This CDR3 is 17 amino acids long. From germline, CDR1 is LNHDA and CDR2 SQIVND (reference sequence). DNA for the CDR3: TGTGCCAGTAGAGGAAGACTAGCGGACTACTCCTACAATGAGCAGTTCTTC. Residues: CASRGRLADYSYNEQFF. Complete variable domain (other parts from reference TRBV19 and TRBJ2-1): DGGITQSPKYLFRKEGQNVTLSCEQNLNHDAMYWYRQDPGQGLRLIYYSQIVNDFQKGDIAEGYSVSREKKESFPLTVTSAQKNPTAFYLCASRGRLADYSYNEQFFGPGTRLTVL.

A single count supports this clone. V and J are TRBV20-1 and TRBJ2-3, with D perhaps TRBD1 (5 bases). The CDR3 has 11 residues. The germline V gene has CDR1 DFQATT and CDR2 SNEGSKA (reference sequence). The CDR3 region is CTGRVADTQYF. The CDR3 DNA follows: TGCACCGGCAGGGTGGCAGATACGCAGTATTTT.

The chain uses TRBV7-9 and TRBJ2-3; D call uncertain. This CDR3 is built from 15 residues. Germline CDR1 is SEHNR and CDR2 is FQNEAQ (reference sequence). V lost 2 bases to trimming and J lost 1 base, with 10 bases between them. The CDR3 region is CASSLQATRTDTQYF. CDR3 nucleotides: TGTGCCAGCAGCTTACAAGCGACCCGCACAGATACGCAGTATTTT.

This chain joins TRBV12-3 or TRBV12-4 and TRBJ2-7; D call uncertain. The CDR3 contains 11 residues. V lost 7 bases, J lost 3 bases, and 7 bases lay in between. The CDR3 coding sequence is TGTGCCAGCACAGCGAGCTACGAGCAGTACTTC. It yields the protein CASTASYEQYF.

This sequence joins TRBV28 and TRBJ1-2; possibly TRBD1 for D (5 bases). Germline V CDR1 and CDR2: MDHEN, SYDVKM. The CDR3 covers 14 residues. V lost 4 bases, J lost 6 bases, and 15 bases lay in between. The CDR3 loop is CASSSGTPWDGYTF. The CDR3 DNA reads as TGTGCCAGCAGTTCAGGGACTCCCTGGGATGGCTACACCTTC.

The DNA of the CDR3 is TGTGCCAGCAGCCTCGCGCTAGCGGGAGATTGGTCGAACACCGGGGAGCTGTTTTTT. Translated, it gives CASSLALAGDWSNTGELFF. V is TRBV3-1 (or the pseudogene TRBV3-2) and J is TRBJ2-2; 10 positions agree with TRBD2. V shed 4 bases, J shed 0 bases, and the junction held 11 bases outside the gene matches. CDR1 LGHDT and CDR2 YNNKEL come from the germline V gene (reference sequence). The CDR3 has 19 residues.

V usage is TRBV19 and J usage is TRBJ2-7; 12 bases are shared with TRBD2. This CDR3 is built from 17 residues. The germline V gene encodes CDR1 LNHDA and CDR2 SQIVND (reference sequence). With V trimmed by 3 bases and J by 6 bases, 12 bases remained unmatched. The CDR3 region is CASSIRASGRAPVEQYF. The CDR3 DNA is TGTGCCAGTAGTATTCGGGCTAGCGGGAGGGCCCCCGTCGAGCAGTACTTC.

The chain uses TRBV9 and TRBJ1-2; D remains unclear. The V end was cut by 0 bases, the J end by 2 bases, with 8 bases between. CDR3 length: 14 amino acids. The germline V gene encodes CDR1 SGDLS and CDR2 YYNGEE. The CDR3 spells CASSVALENYGYTF. DNA for the CDR3: TGTGCCAGCAGCGTAGCTCTGGAGAACTATGGCTACACCTTC.

This clone occurred once. The rearrangement uses TRBV5-4 and TRBJ2-3, with 11 nucleotides matching TRBD2. The CDR3 runs 14 residues. CDR1 SGHNT and CDR2 YYREEE come from the germline V gene (reference sequence). V shed 3 bases, J shed 9 bases, and the junction held 6 bases outside the gene matches. This CDR3 is CASSSPPSGRTQYF. DNA of the CDR3: TGTGCCAGCAGCTCCCCCCCTAGCGGGAGGACGCAGTATTTT.

The chain uses TRBV6-5 and TRBJ2-1; D perhaps matches TRBD2 (5 bases). CDR3 length: 15 amino acids. V was pared by 6 bases and J by 6 bases, with 18 bases between. Looked up from germline, CDR1 is MNHEY and CDR2 is SVGAGI. In DNA form, the CDR3 reads TGTGCCAGCAGGCTCTTAAGAGGGTACGTCAATGAGCAGTTCTTC. It yields the protein CASRLLRGYVNEQFF.

The chain couples TRBV7-9 to TRBJ2-5; 8 bases match TRBD2. Trimming removed 4 bases from V and 4 bases from J; junction bases left unmatched: 8. The CDR3 totals 15 residues. Germline V CDR1 and CDR2: SEHNR, FQNEAQ (reference sequence). Here the CDR3 DNA reads TGTGCCAGCAGCTGGCCCCGGGGGGGGCCAGAGACCCAGTACTTC. It is translated as CASSWPRGGPETQYF.